The rows below give T cell receptor beta chains drawn from one sample of a study of T cell responses to AZD1222 COVID-19 vaccine. Here immunoSEQ multiplex PCR was the method, and the copy in TCRdb shows in-frame clones only, minus some. The table lists more than 110,000 clones, 88% of them singletons. The source was peripheral blood, collected on day 0 of AZD1222 vaccination. The receptors shown here come from an adult in good health. Each CDR3 is given with its conserved first and last residue. The D gene is left open where the match is weak. Clone size is shown for a subset of rows, as once, few, many or a class of expanded clone.

J gene	V gene	D gene	clone size	CDR3 protein	CDR3 DNA
TRBJ1-6	TRBV27	.	.	CASGLYSPLHF	TGTGCCAGCGGCCTCTACTCACCCCTCCACTTT
TRBJ1-1	TRBV5-6	.	.	CASSLRGTEAFF	TGTGCCAGCAGCTTGAGAGGAACTGAAGCTTTCTTT
TRBJ1-5	TRBV7-2	TRBD1	.	CASSLDDRGNQPQHF	TGTGCCAGCAGCTTAGATGACAGGGGCAATCAGCCCCAGCATTTT
TRBJ2-6	TRBV24-1	.	.	CATSDPVAAGANVLTF	TGTGCCACCAGTGACCCCGTTGCAGCTGGGGCCAACGTCCTGACTTTC
TRBJ1-4	TRBV27	.	few	CASSLIAGAAGGYNEKLFF	TGTGCCAGCAGTTTAATCGCCGGGGCAGCGGGGGGATATAATGAAAAACTGTTTTTT
TRBJ2-7	TRBV7-9	.	.	CASSLGAGTSLNEQYF	TGTGCCAGCAGCTTGGGTGCCGGGACTTCATTGAACGAGCAGTACTTC
TRBJ1-5	TRBV7-2	TRBD1	.	CASTQRQGDQPQHF	TGTGCCAGCACCCAAAGGCAGGGGGATCAGCCCCAGCATTTT
TRBJ2-5	TRBV12-3/TRBV12-4	TRBD2	.	CASSLRGRETQYF	TGTGCCAGCAGTTTACGCGGGAGGGAGACCCAGTACTTC
TRBJ1-2	TRBV20-1	.	.	CSASINNYGYTF	TGCAGTGCTAGTATCAACAACTATGGCTACACCTTC
TRBJ2-2	TRBV19	.	.	CASLPYENTGELFF	TGTGCCAGCCTACCCTACGAGAACACCGGGGAGCTGTTTTTT
TRBJ1-1	TRBV2	.	.	CASRARAGNTEAFF	TGTGCCAGCAGGGCCAGGGCGGGGAACACTGAAGCTTTCTTT
TRBJ1-5	TRBV7-8	.	.	CASSPQLGGPQHF	TGTGCCAGCAGCCCCCAACTCGGCGGGCCCCAGCATTTT
TRBJ1-1	TRBV11-2	.	.	CAAGGQNTEAFF	TGTGCCGCCGGTGGGCAGAACACTGAAGCTTTCTTT
TRBJ2-7	TRBV19	.	.	CASSPGTSPEQYF	TGTGCCAGTAGTCCCGGGACTTCTCCCGAGCAGTACTTC
TRBJ1-5	TRBV7-2	TRBD1	.	CASSSSPGGVIQPQHF	TGTGCCAGCAGCTCTTCCCCAGGGGGCGTGATTCAGCCCCAGCATTTT
TRBJ2-1	TRBV7-3	.	.	CASSLGREQFF	TGTGCCAGCAGCTTAGGGCGGGAGCAGTTCTTC
TRBJ2-2	TRBV6-1	TRBD2	few	CASSESGSRDTGELFF	TGTGCCAGCAGTGAAAGCGGGAGTAGGGACACCGGGGAGCTGTTTTTT
TRBJ1-2	TRBV29-1	TRBD1	.	CSGDRGQDGYTF	TGCAGCGGGGACAGGGGTCAGGATGGCTACACCTTC
TRBJ2-3	TRBV7-8	TRBD2	once	CASSLEGIRAGDTDTQYF	TGTGCCAGCAGCTTAGAAGGTATCAGAGCGGGAGACACAGATACGCAGTATTTT
TRBJ2-7	TRBV6-5	TRBD2	.	CASSYVGGGYEQYF	TGTGCCAGCAGTTACGTTGGGGGAGGGTACGAGCAGTACTTC
TRBJ1-2	TRBV3-1/TRBV3-2	.	.	CASSQGPYGYTF	TGTGCCAGCAGCCAGGGCCCCTATGGCTACACCTTC
TRBJ2-7	TRBV4-2	TRBD1	.	CASSQDWAGGSYEQYF	TGTGCCAGCAGCCAAGATTGGGCAGGGGGATCCTACGAGCAGTACTTC
TRBJ2-7	TRBV5-6	.	.	CASTKSDSFGGTYEQYF	TGTGCCAGCACCAAATCCGACTCTTTTGGGGGAACCTACGAGCAGTACTTC
TRBJ2-7	TRBV20-1	.	.	CSAREYEQYF	TGCAGTGCTAGAGAGTACGAGCAGTACTTC
TRBJ2-1	TRBV19	.	.	CASTPVGILNEQFF	TGTGCCAGTACCCCGGTCGGAATCCTCAATGAGCAGTTCTTC
TRBJ2-1	TRBV27	.	.	CASSDGRLDEQFF	TGTGCCAGCTCGGACGGACGCCTTGATGAGCAGTTCTTC
TRBJ2-1	TRBV9	.	.	CASSGGYNEQFF	TGTGCCAGCAGCGGAGGGTACAATGAGCAGTTCTTC
TRBJ2-7	TRBV30	TRBD1	.	CAWSVGQGPYEQYF	TGTGCCTGGAGTGTTGGACAGGGGCCCTACGAGCAGTACTTC
TRBJ1-6	TRBV15	.	.	CATSREPGLNSPLHF	TGTGCCACCAGCAGAGAACCGGGCCTAAATTCACCCCTCCACTTT
TRBJ1-2	TRBV19	.	.	CASSIGEGYGYTF	TGTGCCAGTAGTATTGGTGAGGGGTATGGCTACACCTTC
TRBJ1-1	TRBV30	.	.	CAWSSIGSTEAFF	TGTGCCTGGAGCTCTATAGGGAGCACTGAAGCTTTCTTT
TRBJ1-5	TRBV5-1	TRBD1	.	CASAAGQGLDQPQHF	TGCGCCAGCGCCGCGGGACAGGGATTGGATCAGCCCCAGCATTTT
TRBJ1-3	TRBV5-5	.	.	CASSLTGESGNTIYF	TGTGCCAGCAGCCTAACCGGGGAATCTGGAAACACCATATATTTT
TRBJ1-1	TRBV12-3/TRBV12-4	.	.	CASSWGTEAFF	TGTGCCAGCAGTTGGGGCACTGAAGCTTTCTTT
TRBJ2-7	TRBV7-2	.	.	CASSYSGTGSYEQYF	TGTGCCAGCAGCTATTCCGGGACTGGCAGCTACGAGCAGTACTTC
TRBJ2-7	TRBV3-1/TRBV3-2	TRBD2	.	CASSQDVFAGGSYEQYF	TGTGCCAGCAGCCAAGACGTTTTCGCGGGAGGGTCCTACGAGCAGTACTTC
TRBJ2-7	TRBV28	TRBD1	few	CASTQDRGLYEQYF	TGTGCCAGCACCCAGGACAGGGGGCTGTACGAGCAGTACTTC
TRBJ2-1	TRBV6-2/TRBV6-3	TRBD2	.	CASSNLTSGLYNEQFF	TGTGCCAGCAGTAACCTGACTAGCGGACTTTACAATGAGCAGTTCTTC
TRBJ2-3	TRBV28	.	few	CASSFDRNADTQYF	TGTGCCAGCAGTTTTGACAGGAACGCAGATACGCAGTATTTT
TRBJ1-1	TRBV7-2	.	.	CASSTRGGTEAFF	TGTGCCAGCAGCACCAGGGGTGGGACTGAAGCTTTCTTT
TRBJ1-1	TRBV18	TRBD1	.	CASSRTGRNTEAFF	TGTGCCAGCTCAAGGACAGGACGGAACACTGAAGCTTTCTTT
TRBJ2-1	TRBV4-3	.	.	CASSQAGGATYNEQFF	TGCGCCAGCAGCCAAGCGGGGGGCGCGACCTACAATGAGCAGTTCTTC
TRBJ1-1	TRBV19	.	.	CASSIWGRAAFF	TGTGCCAGTAGTATTTGGGGCAGGGCAGCTTTCTTT
TRBJ1-1	TRBV9	.	.	CASSVEGSLNTEAFF	TGTGCCAGCAGCGTAGAAGGGTCCCTGAACACTGAAGCTTTCTTT
TRBJ1-4	TRBV30	.	.	CAWSTTSNEKLFF	TGTGCCTGGAGTACGACCAGCAATGAAAAACTGTTTTTT
TRBJ1-1	TRBV19	.	.	CASSETQGFEAFF	TGTGCCAGTAGTGAAACTCAGGGGTTTGAAGCTTTCTTT
TRBJ2-2	TRBV7-2	TRBD2	.	CASSLQGGPSGELFF	TGTGCCAGCAGCTTGCAGGGAGGGCCGTCCGGGGAGCTGTTTTTT
TRBJ2-1	TRBV10-3	.	.	CASASGTTTLGQFF	TGTGCCTCTGCCTCCGGGACAACCACTTTGGGGCAGTTCTTC
TRBJ2-1	TRBV7-9	.	.	CASSPQDILYNEQFF	TGTGCCAGCAGCCCACAGGACATTTTATACAATGAGCAGTTCTTC
TRBJ1-2	TRBV29-1	TRBD1	.	CSVVNADRVNYGYTF	TGCAGCGTTGTTAATGCGGACAGGGTGAACTATGGCTACACCTTC
TRBJ1-2	TRBV29-1	.	once	CSADFNYGYTF	TGCAGCGCCGATTTTAACTATGGCTACACCTTC
TRBJ2-7	TRBV12-3/TRBV12-4	.	.	CASSSNYEQYF	TGTGCCAGCAGTTCAAACTACGAGCAGTACTTC
TRBJ1-1	TRBV19	TRBD1	.	CASSIVRTAGGLNTEAFF	TGTGCCAGTAGTATAGTGCGGACGGCAGGGGGACTGAACACTGAAGCTTTCTTT
TRBJ1-3	TRBV6-5	.	.	CASSQSQGTIYF	TGTGCCAGCAGCCAGTCCCAGGGTACCATATATTTT